The present entry profiles one T cell receptor (beta chain) with its context. The antigen is undetermined. This sample was included in a study of long-term antiretroviral therapy in people with HIV. Points from the study as a whole: ART-treated samples gained diversity yet remained below transplant donor controls. Spans of CDR3 length were tighter for HIV repertoires than for controls. Within the repertoire, clones expanded before ART were dominant at all time points.

Running of the v3.0 immunoSEQ assay took place at survey level. Sequenced by immunoSEQ multiplex PCR; TCRdb stores in-frame clones only, minus some. The sample lists 24,000 or so clones, 85% to 95% occurring once. CDR1 and CDR2 (germline): GTSNPN, SVGIG (reference sequence). This CDR3 spans 13 amino acids. Trimming cost V 0 bases and J 6 bases, with 11 bases left between them. The source material was unsorted PBMCs, sampled 7.6 years after starting antiretroviral therapy. The genes are TRBV30 and TRBJ1-1; the D gene is possibly TRBD1 (5 bases). The TCR sequence derives from a woman between 40 and 50 years old with HIV. CDR3 in DNA: TGTGCCTGGAGTGTAAGGGGTGCATCTGAAGCTTTCTTT. Translation gives CAWSVRGASEAFF.